The rows below give T cell receptor beta chains drawn from one sample of a study of cytomegalovirus exposure and HLA in healthy donors. The protocol was immunoSEQ multiplex PCR, while the TCRdb copy is restricted to in-frame clones and leaves out a portion. The sample includes 93,000 or so clones, roughly 80% of them seen just once. Material: PBMCs. The receptors were gathered from a man aged 50 to 59 in good health and CMV-seropositive. The CDR3 runs from the conserved cysteine through the conserved F or W. The D gene is left open where the match is weak. Part of the rows lack a size; the others show once, few, many or a class for expanded clones.

D	V	size	J	CDR3	DNA
-	TRBV28	once	TRBJ2-7	CASSLSGPSYEQYF	TGTGCCAGCAGTTTATCAGGGCCCTCCTACGAGCAGTACTTC
TRBD2	TRBV27	-	TRBJ2-1	CASTPSRGVPYNEQFF	TGTGCCAGCACCCCTTCTCGGGGGGTGCCCTACAATGAGCAGTTCTTC
-	TRBV27	-	TRBJ2-2	CATPEARGGLSNTGELFF	TGTGCCACCCCCGAGGCCAGGGGCGGATTATCAAACACCGGGGAGCTGTTTTTT
-	TRBV29-1	-	TRBJ2-7	CSVDQGSYEQYF	TGCAGCGTTGACCAGGGTTCCTACGAGCAGTACTTC
TRBD1	TRBV11-2	-	TRBJ1-4	CASSRPGTANEKLFF	TGTGCCAGCAGTCGACCGGGGACAGCTAATGAAAAACTGTTTTTT
TRBD2	TRBV7-2	-	TRBJ2-7	CASSLASGSANEQYF	TGTGCCAGCAGCTTAGCTAGCGGGAGCGCAAACGAGCAGTACTTC
-	TRBV2	-	TRBJ2-7	CASSEGGLGEQYF	TGTGCCAGCAGTGAAGGCGGGCTGGGGGAGCAGTACTTC
-	TRBV7-8	once	TRBJ2-5	CASSSGQIETQYF	TGTGCCAGCAGCTCCGGACAGATAGAGACCCAGTACTTC
TRBD2	TRBV4-2	-	TRBJ2-1	CASSQEGLANYYNEQFF	TGTGCCAGCAGCCAAGAGGGACTAGCGAATTACTACAATGAGCAGTTCTTC
-	TRBV11-3	-	TRBJ2-5	CASSLGPVGGGQETQYF	TGTGCCAGCAGCTTAGGCCCCGTCGGCGGAGGCCAAGAGACCCAGTACTTC
TRBD2	TRBV7-9	once	TRBJ2-2	CASSISGRNTGELFF	TGTGCCAGCAGCATTAGCGGGCGGAACACCGGGGAGCTGTTTTTT
-	TRBV10-3	-	TRBJ1-1	CAISGLKNTEAFF	TGTGCCATCAGTGGTCTTAAGAACACTGAAGCTTTCTTT
TRBD1	TRBV28	-	TRBJ1-5	CASTPGGGRGQPQHF	TGTGCCAGCACCCCGGGAGGGGGCCGCGGTCAGCCCCAGCATTTT
TRBD2	TRBV27	-	TRBJ2-3	CASSFLVSGRAEDTQYF	TGTGCCAGCAGCTTTCTGGTTAGCGGGAGGGCGGAAGATACGCAGTATTTT
TRBD1	TRBV5-4	-	TRBJ1-1	CASSLASQGAGEAFF	TGTGCCAGCAGCTTGGCCAGTCAGGGGGCGGGGGAAGCTTTCTTT
-	TRBV9	-	TRBJ1-2	CASSVEVGGDGYTF	TGTGCCAGCAGCGTAGAGGTGGGGGGAGATGGCTACACCTTC
TRBD2	TRBV29-1	-	TRBJ2-7	CSATGLAGGGYEQYF	TGCAGCGCCACAGGACTAGCGGGAGGTGGGTACGAGCAGTACTTC
-	TRBV19	once	TRBJ2-2	CAAGFRELFF	TGTGCCGCAGGGTTCAGGGAGCTGTTTTTT
-	TRBV5-6	-	TRBJ2-7	CASSLDGRGSYEQYF	TGTGCCAGCAGCTTGGATGGGAGAGGGTCCTACGAGCAGTACTTC
-	TRBV27	few	TRBJ2-2	CASSFARGTGELFF	TGTGCCAGCAGTTTTGCCAGGGGCACCGGGGAGCTGTTTTTT
-	TRBV19	-	TRBJ1-5	CASSIRTYSNQPQHF	TGTGCCAGTAGTATTCGGACTTATAGCAATCAGCCCCAGCATTTT
TRBD2	TRBV7-3	-	TRBJ2-3	CASSPGTSGLTDTQYF	TGTGCCAGCAGCCCAGGGACTAGCGGACTCACAGATACGCAGTATTTT
TRBD1	TRBV5-4	-	TRBJ1-4	CASSTGTDPEKLFF	TGTGCCAGCAGCACCGGGACAGATCCTGAAAAACTGTTTTTT
-	TRBV7-9	-	TRBJ1-1	CASSSSLDTEAFF	TGTGCCAGCAGCTCTAGTCTGGACACTGAAGCTTTCTTT
TRBD1	TRBV18	few	TRBJ2-3	CASSQGAGDTQYF	TGTGCCAGCTCACAGGGGGCTGGTGATACGCAGTATTTT